The rows below give T cell receptor beta chains drawn from one sample of a study of CD8 T cells in ankylosing spondylitis. TCRdb independently ran MiXCR on the 5' RACE reads; one entry per CDR3 protein. The sample has roughly 40,000 distinct CDR3 sequences; approximately 16% are singletons. Sequencing was done on a sample of blood. These receptors all come from a male donor with ankylosing spondylitis or in good health (not recorded which). Each CDR3 is given with its conserved first and last residue. The D gene is left open where the match is weak. The size entry is marked missing in some rows and otherwise reads once, few, many or a size class.

J gene | V gene | clone size | D gene | CDR3 protein | CDR3 DNA
TRBJ2-3 | TRBV28 | once | TRBD2 | CASRWLAGTTDTQYF | TGTGCCAGCAGGTGGCTAGCGGGAACCACAGATACGCAGTATTTT
TRBJ2-3 | TRBV27 | NA | TRBD2 | CASSSLAEYTDTQYF | TGTGCCAGCAGTAGCCTAGCGGAGTACACAGATACGCAGTATTTT
TRBJ2-1 | TRBV12-3/TRBV12-4 | NA | NA | CASSNQDEQFF | TGTGCCAGCAGTAATCAGGATGAGCAGTTCTTC
TRBJ2-6 | TRBV9 | NA | NA | CASSPLAVTGANVLTF | TGTGCCAGCAGCCCCCTTGCGGTTACTGGGGCCAACGTCCTGACTTTC
TRBJ1-4 | TRBV7-9 | NA | NA | CASSYGEVFYEKLFF | TGTGCCAGCAGCTACGGGGAGGTTTTTTATGAAAAACTGTTTTTT
TRBJ2-1 | TRBV28 | few | NA | CASSLPVPRGPYNEQFF | TGTGCCAGCAGTTTACCCGTCCCTAGGGGCCCCTACAATGAGCAGTTCTTC
TRBJ2-3 | TRBV2 | NA | NA | CASSEALGTLTQYF | TGTGCCAGCAGTGAAGCGCTTGGCACCTTGACGCAGTATTTT
TRBJ2-2 | TRBV12-3/TRBV12-4 | few | TRBD2 | CASSFGLAVNTGELFF | TGTGCCAGCAGTTTCGGCCTAGCGGTCAACACCGGGGAGCTGTTTTTT
TRBJ2-3 | TRBV6-2/TRBV6-3 | NA | NA | CASRESTDTQYF | TGTGCCAGCAGGGAAAGCACAGATACGCAGTATTTT
TRBJ2-7 | TRBV27 | NA | NA | CASSPVHYEQYF | TGTGCCAGCAGTCCCGTTCACTACGAGCAGTACTTC
TRBJ2-5 | TRBV5-1 | NA | NA | CASSFKAEGQIQETQYF | TGCGCCAGCAGCTTTAAAGCGGAAGGACAGATCCAAGAGACCCAGTACTTC
TRBJ1-5 | TRBV27 | NA | NA | CASSRAGGPQHF | TGTGCCAGCAGCCGGGCAGGAGGGCCCCAGCATTTT
TRBJ2-3 | TRBV20-1 | many | NA | CSARDGGVTDTQYF | TGCAGTGCTAGAGATGGCGGGGTCACAGATACGCAGTATTTT
TRBJ2-1 | TRBV20-1 | few | NA | CSARDPQGPGNEQFF | TGCAGTGCTAGAGATCCCCAGGGACCAGGCAATGAGCAGTTCTTC
TRBJ2-2 | TRBV7-9 | few | TRBD2 | CASSVAGATGELFF | TGTGCCAGCAGCGTAGCGGGGGCCACCGGGGAGCTGTTTTTT
TRBJ2-3 | TRBV10-3 | NA | NA | CAISAGEIDTQYF | TGTGCCATCAGTGCAGGGGAGATAGATACGCAGTATTTT
TRBJ2-1 | TRBV12-3/TRBV12-4 | NA | NA | CASSLVKAGEQFF | TGTGCCAGCAGTTTAGTTAAGGCGGGTGAGCAGTTCTTC
TRBJ2-3 | TRBV3-1 | NA | NA | CASSQALTDTQYF | TGTGCCAGCAGCCAAGCACTGACAGATACGCAGTATTTT
TRBJ1-1 | TRBV12-3/TRBV12-4 | NA | TRBD1 | CASSSGTGASTEAFF | TGTGCCAGCAGTTCCGGGACAGGGGCGAGCACTGAAGCTTTCTTT
TRBJ2-7 | TRBV27 | NA | NA | CASSSRTVLLANSGEQYF | TGTGCCAGCAGTTCCCGGACAGTGTTACTAGCGAACTCCGGAGAGCAGTACTTC
TRBJ2-3 | TRBV20-1 | NA | NA | CSASVADTQYF | TGCAGTGCTAGCGTCGCAGATACGCAGTATTTT
TRBJ1-4 | TRBV5-6 | few | TRBD1 | CASSSPTAGQGEGEKLFF | TGTGCCAGCAGCTCGCCAACGGCGGGACAGGGGGAAGGGGAAAAACTGTTTTTT
TRBJ2-3 | TRBV4-3 | few | NA | CASSQEAWGSTDTQYF | TGCGCCAGCAGCCAAGAGGCGTGGGGGAGCACAGATACGCAGTATTTT
TRBJ2-2 | TRBV24-1 | NA | NA | CATRSRGYTGELFF | TGTGCCACCAGAAGTAGGGGGTACACCGGGGAGCTGTTTTTT
TRBJ2-7 | TRBV7-2 | NA | TRBD2 | CATTWTSGAGQYF | TGTGCCACTACCTGGACTAGCGGGGCCGGGCAGTACTTC
TRBJ2-2 | TRBV7-2 | few | NA | CASSHTLQNTGELFF | TGTGCCAGCAGCCACACCTTGCAGAACACCGGGGAGCTGTTTTTT
TRBJ1-1 | TRBV29-1 | NA | NA | CSVRYTEAFF | TGCAGCGTCCGATACACTGAAGCTTTCTTT
TRBJ2-7 | TRBV5-1 | NA | TRBD2 | CASSLWGGSSSYEQYF | TGCGCCAGCAGCTTGTGGGGGGGGTCGAGCTCCTACGAGCAGTACTTC
TRBJ2-2 | TRBV6-2/TRBV6-3 | once | NA | CASSYSRSRRGGPFNTGELFF | TGTGCCAGCAGTTACTCGAGATCACGGCGGGGAGGCCCCTTCAACACCGGGGAGCTGTTTTTT
TRBJ2-2 | TRBV29-1 | NA | TRBD1 | CSVGQGAGELFF | TGCAGCGTGGGACAGGGGGCAGGGGAGCTGTTTTTT
TRBJ2-2 | TRBV6-1 | NA | NA | CASRIQGSTGELFF | TGTGCCAGCCGGATCCAGGGGTCAACCGGGGAGCTGTTTTTT
TRBJ2-2 | TRBV6-5 | NA | NA | CASSHSLGTGELFF | TGTGCCAGCAGTCACTCCCTAGGGACCGGGGAGCTGTTTTTT
TRBJ1-1 | TRBV7-2 | NA | NA | CASSLGRDRLEAFF | TGTGCCAGCAGCTTAGGTAGAGACAGACTCGAAGCTTTCTTT
TRBJ2-6 | TRBV29-1 | few | NA | CSVQFSGANVLTF | TGCAGCGTACAGTTCTCTGGGGCCAACGTCCTGACTTTC
TRBJ2-1 | TRBV12-3/TRBV12-4 | many | TRBD2 | CASRLILGLANNEQFF | TGTGCCAGCAGACTCATTTTGGGACTAGCGAACAATGAGCAGTTCTTC
TRBJ2-3 | TRBV6-6 | few | TRBD1 | CASSYSGTGRDTQYF | TGTGCCAGCAGTTACTCCGGGACAGGGAGAGATACGCAGTATTTT
TRBJ2-3 | TRBV4-3 | few | NA | CASSHLPGDTQYF | TGCGCCAGCAGCCATCTGCCGGGGGATACGCAGTATTTT
TRBJ1-1 | TRBV5-1 | few | NA | CASSLRGRENTEAFF | TGCGCCAGCAGCTTGAGGGGACGGGAGAACACTGAAGCTTTCTTT
TRBJ1-3 | TRBV14 | few | NA | CASSQVRYGNTIYF | TGTGCCAGCAGCCAAGTTCGGTACGGAAACACCATATATTTT
TRBJ2-1 | TRBV7-2 | NA | TRBD2 | CASSYSSGGSTYNEQFF | TGTGCCAGCAGCTATAGTAGCGGGGGGTCCACCTACAATGAGCAGTTCTTC
TRBJ2-3 | TRBV7-9 | many | NA | CASSLIVSTDTQYF | TGTGCCAGCAGCTTAATAGTCAGCACAGATACGCAGTATTTT
TRBJ1-1 | TRBV29-1 | NA | NA | CSVGQLNTEAFF | TGCAGCGTAGGACAACTGAACACTGAAGCTTTCTTT
TRBJ2-3 | TRBV28 | few | NA | CASNTGTSTDTQYF | TGTGCCAGCAACACCGGGACTAGCACAGATACGCAGTATTTT
TRBJ2-7 | TRBV21-1 | NA | NA | CASDGPSEDYEQYF | TGTGCCAGCGATGGACCTAGCGAAGACTACGAGCAGTACTTC
TRBJ2-7 | TRBV7-2 | NA | TRBD2 | CASSPDASGRFLAYEQYF | TGTGCCAGCAGCCCTGATGCTAGCGGGAGATTTTTGGCCTACGAGCAGTACTTC
TRBJ1-1 | TRBV6-2/TRBV6-3 | NA | TRBD1 | CASSYAGQGGKAFF | TGTGCCAGCAGTTACGCTGGACAGGGGGGTAAAGCTTTCTTT
TRBJ2-3 | TRBV20-1 | many | NA | CSARFQADTQYF | TGCAGTGCTAGATTCCAGGCAGATACGCAGTATTTT
TRBJ1-4 | TRBV28 | few | NA | CASSLFAGTNEKLFF | TGTGCCAGCAGTTTATTTGCAGGAACTAATGAAAAACTGTTTTTT
TRBJ2-3 | TRBV7-2 | NA | NA | CASSRAGQSTDTQYF | TGTGCCAGCAGCCGAGCCGGACAGTCCACAGATACGCAGTATTTT